This is a list of T cell receptor beta chains from one sample in a study of shared clonotypes between healthy human individuals. Sequenced by immunoSEQ multiplex PCR; TCRdb stores in-frame clones only, minus some. The table shows fewer than 150,000 clones, with about 70% occurring only once. The sample taken for sequencing was memory CD8+ T cells sorted from blood. These receptors were obtained from a woman in her 30s in good health. The conserved cysteine and the conserved F or W are not part of the CDR3 here.

V gene	J gene	CDR3 length	CDR3 protein
TRBV11-2	TRBJ2-7	14	ASSLALDRGADEQY
TRBV7-9	TRBJ1-1	8	ASSPSRAF
TRBV5-1	TRBJ2-1	14	ASSQDGAVSYNEQF
TRBV7-8	TRBJ1-5	10	ASTPPAQPQH
TRBV9	TRBJ2-3	15	ASSSSGLAGAGDTQY
TRBV15	TRBJ1-1	13	ATSRDASAYTEAF
TRBV7-6	TRBJ2-1	15	ASSLISSGSSYNEQF
TRBV18	TRBJ2-6	14	ASSPPQFSGANVLT
TRBV30	TRBJ2-7	11	AWNPGTSYEQY
TRBV5-4	TRBJ2-1	13	ASRPGLADDNEQF
TRBV7-8	TRBJ2-2	13	ASSLATPRTGELF
TRBV10-3	TRBJ1-1	10	AIRADSPPAF
TRBV28	TRBJ2-7	10	ASSTLAFEQY
TRBV7-2	TRBJ2-7	15	ASSDTIGGLLYYEQY
TRBV5-1	TRBJ2-7	12	ASRTDRANYEQY
TRBV11-2	TRBJ2-7	14	ASSPHSRVRPYEQY
TRBV19	TRBJ1-1	12	ASSMGITGSATF
TRBV6-7	TRBJ2-1	14	ATSDLGAGVGNEQF
TRBV5-5	TRBJ2-7	15	ASSASGWGQSSYEQY
TRBV7-8	TRBJ2-4	18	ASSPYRTGPLFAQFGIQY
TRBV25-1	TRBJ2-2	16	ASSEYSPRSRLSGELF
TRBV19	TRBJ1-2	10	ASSLTGDGYT
TRBV28	TRBJ2-4	12	ASSLAGQKNIQY
TRBV5-8	TRBJ2-5	11	ASSRQSQETQY
TRBV5-3	TRBJ1-5	17	ARSLEASWSYRGNQPQH
TRBV6-5	TRBJ2-7	11	ASAKQNSYEQY
TRBV5-5	TRBJ1-2	13	ASMDRAEINYGYT
TRBV6-6	TRBJ1-5	13	ASSPGVYSNQPQH
TRBV19	TRBJ1-3	14	ASSIGQTFPGNTIY
TRBV6-1	TRBJ2-7	12	ASSESFVWYEQY
TRBV27	TRBJ2-7	12	ASSTGLDFQEQY
TRBV29-1	TRBJ2-3	14	SVEEPTSGGTDTQY
TRBV25-1	TRBJ2-1	12	ASRGSGSYNEQF
TRBV4-1	TRBJ2-7	13	ASSQDSGFHYEQY
TRBV4-1	TRBJ2-7	16	ASSQVDFIGTSGYEQY
TRBV29-1	TRBJ1-2	15	SVEDGTGGQINYGYT
TRBV7-8	.	13	ASSLAVAGVDEQY
TRBV7-9	TRBJ1-5	12	ASSDTEPNQPQH